This TCR beta chain was observed in a study of cytomegalovirus exposure and HLA in healthy donors (dated by TCRdb to the late 2010s). For the wider study: According to an earlier analysis of around 600 of the donors, about 179 million T cells yielded roughly 110 million unique TCR beta sequences and approximately 280 Gb of sequence data. The study was designed to test whether signatures of past pathogen exposure could be identified by cataloging public T cell receptors. Rather than using new phenotypic data, the later analysis identified candidate immune exposures from TCR beta sequences and from how often those sequences occurred across donors. High-throughput TCR immunosequencing, statistical association of individual TCRs with disease status, and machine learning were combined to predict cytomegalovirus infection status. A handful of DR-DQ haplotypes were treated as single units for association and clustering because of strong linkage in the cohort. The number of donors typed differed by locus, with 629-630 for A, B, C, DRB1 and DQB1, 522 for DQA1, 600 to 610 for DPA1, and approximately 470 for DPB1. Of the roughly 400 genotyped donors, approximately 80% fell in the genetic ancestry cluster associated with self-reported Caucasian donors. Genome-wide SNP genotypes for about 65% of the 666 donors were used in a later genetic analysis, which treated that subset as a discovery cohort. On average, around 240,000 unique TCR beta nucleotide sequences were sequenced per donor among 350 to 400 genotyped donors of the cohort, with 15% to 20% of those sequences being non-productive. Donor age, sex, ethnicity and CMV serostatus were collected together with the repertoire data. In addition to the first cohort of several hundred subjects, a separate validation cohort of around 110 different subjects was used. Every discovery cohort repertoire had been produced on one sequencing platform. An earlier analysis of around 640 of the donors used high-throughput TCR beta sequencing to judge whether each TCR beta V gene segment behaved as functional or pseudogenic. Roughly 310 gigabases of sequencing data and 78 million or so unique TCR sequences were included in an early release covering around 600 HLA-typed donors. HLA typing covered class I and class II loci at four-digit resolution. The study profiled the T cell repertoires of under 700 subjects by immunosequencing and related them to cytomegalovirus serostatus. In a later analysis, previously published TCR beta repertoires from fewer than 750 donors were re-analyzed and high-resolution HLA genotyping was added so that TCR occurrence patterns could be studied.

General findings and caveats noted by the study authors: Some IMGT-functional V segments, including TRBV6-2 and TRBV6-3, could not be told apart with the 87-base-pair reads, so those segments were excluded. Correlated functional status among segregating V segments might reflect linkage disequilibrium, but an unknown experimental factor could not be ruled out. In a later analysis, several top co-occurrence clusters were reported to appear linked to parvovirus B19, influenza, CMV and Epstein-Barr virus. A cluster of highly shared sequence variants was judged likely to be a technical artifact of the sequencing pipeline. A later analysis found that TCR association rates varied across HLA loci, with DRB1 alleles showing the most associated TCRs and HLA-C alleles the fewest. Three of the identified cytomegalovirus-associated TCR beta chains were confirmed in vitro to be specific for cytomegalovirus antigens. Because counts were too low, around 18 rarely observed V segments, including chromosome 9 orphons, were left out of the earlier analysis of approximately 500 of the donors. Across donors, most TCR sequences were observed very rarely, whereas some public TCRs were present in many individuals. In this cohort, only TCR beta chains were sequenced, and detectable features were limited by the absence of alpha or paired-chain data. A further reported finding was that TCR beta sequences accurately predicted the HLA-A and HLA-B alleles for most subjects in the first cohort. A later genetic analysis reported fewer N-insertions in productive TCRs among donors in an Asian-associated ancestry cluster than the roughly 700-donor mean. When HLA alleles, especially DR and DQ, strongly co-occurred, TCR associations were difficult to assign to individual alleles. A later analysis found that most CMV-associated TCR beta chains appeared HLA-restricted, with HLA associations seemingly driven largely by CMV exposure. A total of some 180 TCR beta chains were listed by the study as associated with cytomegalovirus. In a later analysis, HLA-associated TCR beta chains showed more clonal expansion and lower generation probabilities than non-associated chains that were equally common. In both the original and validation cohorts, the classifier was reported to diagnose cytomegalovirus status with high specificity and sensitivity. CMV serostatus was the only immune exposure information available for the cohort. In an earlier analysis of approximately 590 of the donors, most TCR beta V segments appeared in productive rearrangements about 87% or about 30% of the time, broadly matching IMGT annotations. An association between a missense DCLRE1C variant and V-gene and J-gene trimming of TCR beta chains was found in a later genetic analysis and replicated in an independent cohort. Specific HLA alleles were associated with 15,000 to 20,000 TCR beta sequences at a false discovery rate of 0.05 in a later analysis. Because HLA typing was unavailable for some donors at each locus, only the typed subset was used in association tests. The authors suggested that the approach could potentially be extended to other disease states and immunological phenotypes. The presence/absence analyses assumed that sequencing depth was roughly uniform across donors, and that assumption may not be true.

The CDR3 contains 14 residues, cysteine and phenylalanine counted. The entry retains the CDR3 DNA only, 42 bases that are in frame from base 1. To prepare the library, the immunoSEQ multiplex PCR assay was applied. For the multiplex PCR, a mixture combining 60 forward primers for TCR Vbeta segments and 13 reverse primers for TCR Jbeta segments was used. A multiplex PCR assay on genomic DNA amplified the CDR3 region of rearranged TCR beta genes. Amplified TCR beta libraries were sequenced as 87-base-pair reads on the Illumina HiSeq System. The authors' analysis ran thus. In a later analysis, tens of millions of unique TCR beta chains were counted across the approximately 670 repertoires, and roughly 11 million of these chains were shared by at least two donors. Raw reads were error-corrected and collapsed into unique sequences by a nearest-neighbor algorithm in which closely related sequences were merged to remove PCR and sequencing errors. Alignment of CDR3 sequences to IMGT reference sequences was used to assign V, D and J gene segments. Each retained sequence needed at least a six-nucleotide match to both a V gene segment and a J gene segment. A rearrangement counted as productive if the CDR3 had no stop codons and remained in frame with V and J, and every other rearrangement counted as non-productive. CDR3 was defined by IMGT convention, running from the second conserved V-encoded cysteine to the conserved J-encoded phenylalanine. Sequences without an unambiguous match to a single V gene segment were excluded from the earlier analysis of about 600 of the donors. In an earlier analysis of 587 of the donors, V segments were called functional above 56.7% productive rearrangements and were called segregating when the between-donor standard deviation exceeded 5%. A statistical classification framework was built to diagnose cytomegalovirus status from the catalog of TCR beta chain sequences. V and J gene assignment, in a later analysis, came from comparing TCR nucleotide sequences with IMGT/GENE-DB human TR gene sequences. Using the TCRdist pipeline, a later analysis assigned CDR3 sequences along with most-parsimonious VDJ recombination scenarios. In a later analysis, each TCR beta chain was defined by its CDR3 amino acid sequence together with its V-gene family, and reads without a unique V-gene family were excluded. In a later analysis, nearly 600 highly shared, low-generation-probability nucleotide sequences were removed to address suspected cross-contamination and a sequencing artifact. For each public chain, a later analysis derived a clonal expansion index from normalized ranks of inferred template counts within each repertoire. In a later analysis, generation probabilities were computed using a VDJ recombination model fitted to out-of-frame rearrangements, and the results were checked against IGoR. A later analysis scored TCR-TCR, TCR-HLA and TCR-CMV co-occurrence with hypergeometric tests, applying a repertoire-size bias correction to TCR pairs. In a later analysis, false discovery rates were estimated by permuting HLA or CMV assignments 20 times. In a later analysis, co-occurring TCRs were grouped using DBSCAN, with TCRdist sequence similarity added in when clustering inside HLA-allele-positive subsets. Repertoires with fewer than 30,000 or more than 120,000 public chains were left out of co-occurrence clustering, as were a few repertoires with anomalous nucleotide sharing. The immuneACCESS repertoire file appears here via TCRdb, limited to in-frame rearrangements. These files lack a portion of the clones; in checked studies, under half of the deficit traces to unresolved V genes, and the cause of the others is not known. That table supplies the V and J calls and clone size; D and trimming were determined from the DNA. The sample table lists 210,000 or so clones, over 65% of them with a count of one. Of the sample, over 0.55% falls within the top ten clones.

The cohort consisted of some 730 healthy bone marrow donors. At the time of sampling, every cohort member was nominally healthy, though immune exposures that went unrecorded were likely present. The donor tested CMV seronegative, placing the donor among the 350 or so seronegative members of the cohort. A peripheral blood sample was provided by each donor, and peripheral blood mononuclear cells were used for TCR beta sequencing. Genomic DNA extraction from the blood cell samples was performed with the Qiagen DNeasy Blood Extraction Kit. With regard to this clone: No cognate antigen has been identified for it. No qualities accompany the bases; no much larger clone lies one base away.

This receptor was obtained from a man aged 18 to 30 in good health and CMV-seronegative. The sequence links TRBV21-1 to TRBJ2-1; the table assigns TRBD1, which was not confirmed against the DNA. TRBV21-1 is deemed a pseudogene. Sequencing was carried out using PBMCs. The sequenced DNA is TGTGCCAGGGGGCCGGACAGGGAGAGGAATGAGCAGTTCTTC. Its protein is CARGPDRERNEQFF.